This T cell receptor (beta chain) appears in the sequencing data of a study of T cells in women clearing cervical HPV infection. Looking at the study overall: Cases: HPV16-related CIN3 or worse on histology, a couple of invasive cancers.

The method was immunoSEQ multiplex PCR; TCRdb's version includes in-frame clones alone and lacks a portion of them. This sample's clone table lists about 37,000 clones. The CDR3 is 12 residues long. Trimming took 2 bases from V and 6 from J, leaving 11 bases between them. Germline V lookup: CDR1 DFQATT, CDR2 SNEGSKA (reference sequence). HPV was found by MY09/MY11 PCR and dot-blot genotyping. A remark on this clone: Read data end 3 residues before the CDR3 end; the end is taken from the germline J gene.

The rearrangement joins TRBV20-1 to TRBJ2-7, with D perhaps matching TRBD1 (5 bases). Sample: blood buffy coat. The TCR sequence derives from a woman between 18 and 75 years old with a cervical HPV16 infection that either progressed to CIN3+ or cleared (not recorded which). The sequenced CDR3 bases are TGCAGTGCTAGACAGGGTCGTGGCGAG. Translated, it gives CSARQGRGE. The whole CDR3 is CSARQGRGEQYF.